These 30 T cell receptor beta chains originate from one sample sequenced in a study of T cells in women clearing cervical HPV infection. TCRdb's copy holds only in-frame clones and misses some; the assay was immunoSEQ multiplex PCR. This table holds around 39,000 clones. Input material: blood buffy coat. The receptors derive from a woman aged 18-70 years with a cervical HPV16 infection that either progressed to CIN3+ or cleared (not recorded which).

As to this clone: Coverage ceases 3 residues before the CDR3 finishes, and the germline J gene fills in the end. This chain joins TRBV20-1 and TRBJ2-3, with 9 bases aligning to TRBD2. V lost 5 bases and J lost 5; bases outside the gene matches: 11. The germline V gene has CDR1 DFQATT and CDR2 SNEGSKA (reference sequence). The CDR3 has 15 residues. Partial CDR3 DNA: TGCAGTGCTCCTCCGATGCGGGGGGGCGTAGATACG. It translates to CSAPPMRGGVDT. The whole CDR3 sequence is CSAPPMRGGVDTQYF.

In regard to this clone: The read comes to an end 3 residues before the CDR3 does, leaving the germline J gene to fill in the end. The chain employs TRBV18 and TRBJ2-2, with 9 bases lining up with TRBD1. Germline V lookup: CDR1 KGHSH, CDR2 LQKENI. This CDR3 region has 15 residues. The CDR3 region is CASSPTGGRNEKLFF. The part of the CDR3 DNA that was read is TGTGCCAGCTCGCCAACAGGGGGCCGTAATGAAAAG.

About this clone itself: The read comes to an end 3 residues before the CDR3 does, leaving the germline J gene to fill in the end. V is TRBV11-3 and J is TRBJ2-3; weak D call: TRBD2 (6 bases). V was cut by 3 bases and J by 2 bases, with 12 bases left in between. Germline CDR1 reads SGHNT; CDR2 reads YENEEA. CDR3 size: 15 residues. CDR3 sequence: CASSFRGEFTDTQYF. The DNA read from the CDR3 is TGTGCCAGCAGCTTCCGCGGGGAGTTCACAGATACG.

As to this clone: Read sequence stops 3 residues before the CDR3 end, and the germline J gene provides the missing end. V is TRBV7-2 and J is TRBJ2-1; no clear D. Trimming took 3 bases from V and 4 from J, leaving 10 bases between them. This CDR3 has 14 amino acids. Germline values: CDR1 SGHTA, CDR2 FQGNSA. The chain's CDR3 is CASSFVAEYNEQFF. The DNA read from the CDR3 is TGTGCCAGCAGCTTTGTGGCGGAATACAATGAG.

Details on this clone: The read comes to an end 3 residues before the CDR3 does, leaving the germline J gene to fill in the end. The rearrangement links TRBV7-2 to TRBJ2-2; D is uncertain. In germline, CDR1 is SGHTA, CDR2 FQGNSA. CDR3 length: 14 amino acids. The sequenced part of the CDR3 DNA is TGTGCCAGCAGAAATCCACCTACTAATGAAAAG. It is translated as CASRNPPTNEK. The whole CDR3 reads CASRNPPTNEKLFF.

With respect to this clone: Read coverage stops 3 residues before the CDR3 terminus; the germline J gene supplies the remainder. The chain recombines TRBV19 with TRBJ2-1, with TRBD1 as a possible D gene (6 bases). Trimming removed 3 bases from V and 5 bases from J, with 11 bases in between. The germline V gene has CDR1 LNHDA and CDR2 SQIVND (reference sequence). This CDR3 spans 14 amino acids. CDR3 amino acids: CASSMTGSHNEQFF. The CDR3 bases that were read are TGTGCCAGTAGTATGACAGGTTCACACAATGAG.

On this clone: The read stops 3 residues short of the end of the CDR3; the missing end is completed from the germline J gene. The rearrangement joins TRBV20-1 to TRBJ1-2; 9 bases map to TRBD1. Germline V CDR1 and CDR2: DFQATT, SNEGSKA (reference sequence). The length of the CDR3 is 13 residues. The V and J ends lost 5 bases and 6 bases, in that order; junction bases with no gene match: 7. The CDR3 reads CSAFRDRDDGYTF. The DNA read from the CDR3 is TGCAGTGCTTTCCGGGACAGGGACGATGGC.

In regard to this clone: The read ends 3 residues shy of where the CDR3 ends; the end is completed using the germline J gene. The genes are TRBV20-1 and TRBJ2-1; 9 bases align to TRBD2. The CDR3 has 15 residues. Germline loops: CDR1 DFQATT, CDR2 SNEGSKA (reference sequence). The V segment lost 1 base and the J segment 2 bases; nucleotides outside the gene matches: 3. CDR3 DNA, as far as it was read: TGCAGTGCTAGAGCGGGACTAGCTCCCTACAATGAG. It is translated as CSARAGLAPYNE. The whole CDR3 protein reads CSARAGLAPYNEQFF.

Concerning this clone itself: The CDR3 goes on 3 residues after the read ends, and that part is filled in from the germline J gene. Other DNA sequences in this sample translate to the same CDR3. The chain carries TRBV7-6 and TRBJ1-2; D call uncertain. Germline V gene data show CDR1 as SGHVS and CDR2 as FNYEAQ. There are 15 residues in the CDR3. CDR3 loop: CASSLGTTSTDTYTF. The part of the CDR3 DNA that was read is TGTGCCAGCAGCTTGGGCACCACTAGCACAGATACC.

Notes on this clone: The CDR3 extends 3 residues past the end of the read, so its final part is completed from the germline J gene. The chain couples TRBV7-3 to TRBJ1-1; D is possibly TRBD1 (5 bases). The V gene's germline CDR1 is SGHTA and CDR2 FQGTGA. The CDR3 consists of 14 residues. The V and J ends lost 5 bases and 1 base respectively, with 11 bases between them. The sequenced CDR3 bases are TGTGCCAGCAGCATTATCGGGGGGAACACTGAA. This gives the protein CASSIIGGNTE. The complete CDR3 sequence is CASSIIGGNTEAFF.

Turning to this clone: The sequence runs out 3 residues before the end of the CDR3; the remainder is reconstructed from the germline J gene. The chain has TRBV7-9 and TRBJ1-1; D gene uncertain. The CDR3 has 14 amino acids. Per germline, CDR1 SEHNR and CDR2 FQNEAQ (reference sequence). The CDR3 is CASSFGRRGETAFF. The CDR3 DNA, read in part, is TGTGCCAGCAGCTTCGGCAGGCGAGGCGAGACC. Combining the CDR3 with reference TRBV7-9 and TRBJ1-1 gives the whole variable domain DTGVSQNPRHKITKRGQNVTFRCDPISEHNRLYWYRQTLGQGPEFLTYFQNEAQLEKSRLLSDRFSAERPKGSFSTLEIQRTEQGDSAMYLCASSFGRRGETAFFGQGTRLTVV.

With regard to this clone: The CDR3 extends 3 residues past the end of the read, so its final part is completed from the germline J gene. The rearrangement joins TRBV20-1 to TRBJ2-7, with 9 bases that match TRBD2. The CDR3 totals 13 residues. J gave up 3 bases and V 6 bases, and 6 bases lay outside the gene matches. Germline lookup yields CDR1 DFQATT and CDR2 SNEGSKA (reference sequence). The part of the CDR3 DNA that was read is TGCAGTGCCCGGGGTAGCGGGGGCTACGAG. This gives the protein CSARGSGGYE. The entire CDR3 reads CSARGSGGYEQYF.

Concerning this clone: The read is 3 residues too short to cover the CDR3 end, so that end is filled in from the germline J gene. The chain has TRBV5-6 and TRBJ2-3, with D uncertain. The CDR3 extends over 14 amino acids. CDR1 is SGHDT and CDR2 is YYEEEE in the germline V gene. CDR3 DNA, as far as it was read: TGTGCCAGCAGCTTGGTGGGTAGCAATCAGCCG. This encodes CASSLVGSNQP. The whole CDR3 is CASSLVGSNQPQYF.

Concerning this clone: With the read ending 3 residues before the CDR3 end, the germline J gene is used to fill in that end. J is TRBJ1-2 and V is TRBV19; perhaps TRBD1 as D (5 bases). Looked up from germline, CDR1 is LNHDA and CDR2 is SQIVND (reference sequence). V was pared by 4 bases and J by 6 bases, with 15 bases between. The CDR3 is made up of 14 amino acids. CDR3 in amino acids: CASSSDRWGDGYTF. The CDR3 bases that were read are TGTGCCAGTAGTAGTGACCGGTGGGGCGATGGC.

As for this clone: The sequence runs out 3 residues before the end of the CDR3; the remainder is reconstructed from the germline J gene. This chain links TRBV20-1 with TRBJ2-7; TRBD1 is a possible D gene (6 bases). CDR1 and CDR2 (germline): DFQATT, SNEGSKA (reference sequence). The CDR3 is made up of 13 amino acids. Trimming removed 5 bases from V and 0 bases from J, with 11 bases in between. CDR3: CSAVRDTSYEQYF. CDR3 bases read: TGCAGTGCTGTTAGGGACACCTCCTACGAG.

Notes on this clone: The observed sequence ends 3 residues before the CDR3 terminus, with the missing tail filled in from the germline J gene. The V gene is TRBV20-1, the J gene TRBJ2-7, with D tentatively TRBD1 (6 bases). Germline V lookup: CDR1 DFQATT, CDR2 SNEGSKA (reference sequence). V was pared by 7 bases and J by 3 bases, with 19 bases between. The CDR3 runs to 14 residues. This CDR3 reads CSVKAPRGFYEQYF. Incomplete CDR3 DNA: TGCAGTGTCAAAGCCCCCAGGGGATTCTACGAG.

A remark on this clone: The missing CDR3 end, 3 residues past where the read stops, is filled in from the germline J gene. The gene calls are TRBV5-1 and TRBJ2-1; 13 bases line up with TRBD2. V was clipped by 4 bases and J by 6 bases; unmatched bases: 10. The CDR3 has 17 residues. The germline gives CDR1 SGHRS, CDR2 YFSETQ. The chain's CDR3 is CASSVGLAGRGGNEQFF. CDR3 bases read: TGCGCCAGCAGCGTGGGACTAGCGGGACGAGGGGGCAATGAG.

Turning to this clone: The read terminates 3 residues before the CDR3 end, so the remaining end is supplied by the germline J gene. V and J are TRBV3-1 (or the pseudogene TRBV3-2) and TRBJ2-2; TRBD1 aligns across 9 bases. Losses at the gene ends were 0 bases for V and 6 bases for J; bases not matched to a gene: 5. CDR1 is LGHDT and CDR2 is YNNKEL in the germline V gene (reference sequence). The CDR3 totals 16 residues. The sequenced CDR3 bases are TGTGCCAGCAGCCAAGACGGGACAGGGAAGTCCGGGGAG. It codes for CASSQDGTGKSGE. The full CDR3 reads CASSQDGTGKSGELFF.

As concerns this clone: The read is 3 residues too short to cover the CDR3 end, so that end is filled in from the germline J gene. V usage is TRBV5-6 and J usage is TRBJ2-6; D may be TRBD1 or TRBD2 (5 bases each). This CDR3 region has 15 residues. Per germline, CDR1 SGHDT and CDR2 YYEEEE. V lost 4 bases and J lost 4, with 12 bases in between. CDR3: CASSRARGGANVLTF. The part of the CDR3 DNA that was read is TGTGCCAGCAGCCGTGCGAGGGGCGGGGCCAACGTC.

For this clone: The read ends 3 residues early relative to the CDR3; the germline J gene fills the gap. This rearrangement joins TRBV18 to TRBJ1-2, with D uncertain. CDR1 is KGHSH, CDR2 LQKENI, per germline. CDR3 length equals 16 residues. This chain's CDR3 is CASSPPGGPLYNDYTF. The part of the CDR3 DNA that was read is TGTGCCAGCTCACCACCTGGAGGGCCACTCTACAATGAC.

The CDR3 bases that were read are TGCGCCAGCAGCTTGGAGACAGGGGACGGCGGGGAGACC. Protein product: CASSLETGDGGET. The full CDR3 is CASSLETGDGGETQYF. The V gene is TRBV5-1, the J gene TRBJ2-5; TRBD1 aligns across 8 bases. The read ends 3 residues before the CDR3 terminus; that terminus is restored from the germline J gene. Germline CDR1 reads SGHRS; CDR2 reads YFSETQ. The CDR3 sequence is 16 residues long. V was clipped by 0 bases and J by 5 bases; unmatched bases: 9.

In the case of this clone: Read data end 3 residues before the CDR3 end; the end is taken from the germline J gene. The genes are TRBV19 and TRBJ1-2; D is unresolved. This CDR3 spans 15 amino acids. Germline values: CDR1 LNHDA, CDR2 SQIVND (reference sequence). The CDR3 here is CASREVAGRSYDYTF. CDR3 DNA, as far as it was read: TGTGCCAGTAGGGAGGTAGCGGGGAGATCCTACGAC.

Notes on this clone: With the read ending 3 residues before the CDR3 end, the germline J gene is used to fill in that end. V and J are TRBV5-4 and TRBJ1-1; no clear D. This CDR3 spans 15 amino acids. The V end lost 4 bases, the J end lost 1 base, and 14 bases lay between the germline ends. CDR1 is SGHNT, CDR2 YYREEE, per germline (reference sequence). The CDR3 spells CASSPGGLGNTEAFF. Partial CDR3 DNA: TGTGCCAGCAGCCCCGGCGGGCTGGGGAACACTGAA.

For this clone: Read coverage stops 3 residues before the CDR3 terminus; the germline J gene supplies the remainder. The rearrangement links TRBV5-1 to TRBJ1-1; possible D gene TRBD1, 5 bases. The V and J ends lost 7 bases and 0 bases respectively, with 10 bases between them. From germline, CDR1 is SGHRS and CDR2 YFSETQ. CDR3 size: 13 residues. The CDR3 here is CASGWGMNTEAFF. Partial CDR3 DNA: TGCGCCAGCGGTTGGGGCATGAACACTGAA.

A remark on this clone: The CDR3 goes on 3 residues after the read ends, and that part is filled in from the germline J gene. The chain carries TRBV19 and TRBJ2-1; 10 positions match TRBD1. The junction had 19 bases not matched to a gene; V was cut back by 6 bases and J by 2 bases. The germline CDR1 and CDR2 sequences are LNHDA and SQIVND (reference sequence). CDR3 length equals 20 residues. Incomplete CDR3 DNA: TGTGCCAGTAGGAAAGACCGGGACAGGGGCACTTTTGGAGCCTACAATGAG. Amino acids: CASRKDRDRGTFGAYNE. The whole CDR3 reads CASRKDRDRGTFGAYNEQFF.

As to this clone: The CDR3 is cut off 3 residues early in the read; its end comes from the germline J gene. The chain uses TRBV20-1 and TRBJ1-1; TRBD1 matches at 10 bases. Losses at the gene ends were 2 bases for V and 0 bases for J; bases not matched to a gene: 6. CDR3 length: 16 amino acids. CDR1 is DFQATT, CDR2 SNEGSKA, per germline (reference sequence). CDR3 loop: CSARLGQGMVNTEAFF. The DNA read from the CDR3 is TGCAGTGCTAGATTGGGACAGGGGATGGTGAACACTGAA.

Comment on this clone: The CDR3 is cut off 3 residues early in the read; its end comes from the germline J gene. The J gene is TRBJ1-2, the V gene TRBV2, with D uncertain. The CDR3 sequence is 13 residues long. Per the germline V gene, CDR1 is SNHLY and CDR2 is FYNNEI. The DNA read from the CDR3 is TGTGCCAGCAAGATAGCACTTTACAATGAC. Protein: CASKIALYND. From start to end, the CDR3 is CASKIALYNDYTF.

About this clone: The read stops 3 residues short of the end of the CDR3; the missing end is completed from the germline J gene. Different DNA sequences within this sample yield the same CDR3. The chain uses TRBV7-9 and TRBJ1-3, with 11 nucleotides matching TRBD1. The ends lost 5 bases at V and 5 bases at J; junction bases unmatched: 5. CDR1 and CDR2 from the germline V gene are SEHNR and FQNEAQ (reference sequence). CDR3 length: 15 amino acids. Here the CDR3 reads CASSQDRGLRNTIYF. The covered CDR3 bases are TGTGCCAGCAGCCAGGACAGGGGGCTTCGAAACACC.

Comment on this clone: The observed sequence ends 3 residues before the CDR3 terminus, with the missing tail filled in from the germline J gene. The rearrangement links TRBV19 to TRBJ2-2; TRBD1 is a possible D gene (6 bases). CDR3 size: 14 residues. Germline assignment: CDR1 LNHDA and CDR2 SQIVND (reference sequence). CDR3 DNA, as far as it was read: TGTGCCAGTAGTATCAACCCAGGGGAAGAAAAG. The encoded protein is CASSINPGEEK. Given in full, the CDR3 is CASSINPGEEKLFF.

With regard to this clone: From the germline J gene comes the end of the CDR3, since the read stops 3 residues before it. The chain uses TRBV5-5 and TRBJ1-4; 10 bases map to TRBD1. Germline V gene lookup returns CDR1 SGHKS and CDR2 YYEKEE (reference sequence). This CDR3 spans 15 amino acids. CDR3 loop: CASSRAGQGNSPLFF. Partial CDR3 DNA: TGTGCCAGCAGCCGGGCGGGACAGGGGAATTCACCA. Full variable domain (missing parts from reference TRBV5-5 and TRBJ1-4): DAGVTQSPTHLIKTRGQQVTLRCSPISGHKSVSWYQQVLGQGPQFIFQYYEKEERGRGNFPDRFSARQFPNYSSELNVNALLLGDSALYLCASSRAGQGNSPLFFGSGTQLSVL.